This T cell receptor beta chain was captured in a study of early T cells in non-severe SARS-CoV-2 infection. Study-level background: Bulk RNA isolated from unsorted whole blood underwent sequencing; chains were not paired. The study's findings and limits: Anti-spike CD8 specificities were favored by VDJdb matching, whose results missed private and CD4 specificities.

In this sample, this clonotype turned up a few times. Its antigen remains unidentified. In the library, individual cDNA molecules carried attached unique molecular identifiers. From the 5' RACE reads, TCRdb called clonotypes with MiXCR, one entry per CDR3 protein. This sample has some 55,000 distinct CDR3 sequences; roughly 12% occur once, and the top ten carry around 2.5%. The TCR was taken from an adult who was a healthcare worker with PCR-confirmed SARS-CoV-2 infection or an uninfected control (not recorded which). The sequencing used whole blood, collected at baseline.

The CDR3 DNA reads TGCAGTGCTAGGTCGGACGAACGTGGCACAGATACGCAGTATTTT. Translation: CSARSDERGTDTQYF. This chain uses TRBV20-1 with TRBJ2-3; D unclear. Germline CDR1 is DFQATT and CDR2 is SNEGSKA (reference sequence). CDR3 length: 15 amino acids. V was shortened by 3 bases and J by 1 base, with 14 bases between the two germline ends.